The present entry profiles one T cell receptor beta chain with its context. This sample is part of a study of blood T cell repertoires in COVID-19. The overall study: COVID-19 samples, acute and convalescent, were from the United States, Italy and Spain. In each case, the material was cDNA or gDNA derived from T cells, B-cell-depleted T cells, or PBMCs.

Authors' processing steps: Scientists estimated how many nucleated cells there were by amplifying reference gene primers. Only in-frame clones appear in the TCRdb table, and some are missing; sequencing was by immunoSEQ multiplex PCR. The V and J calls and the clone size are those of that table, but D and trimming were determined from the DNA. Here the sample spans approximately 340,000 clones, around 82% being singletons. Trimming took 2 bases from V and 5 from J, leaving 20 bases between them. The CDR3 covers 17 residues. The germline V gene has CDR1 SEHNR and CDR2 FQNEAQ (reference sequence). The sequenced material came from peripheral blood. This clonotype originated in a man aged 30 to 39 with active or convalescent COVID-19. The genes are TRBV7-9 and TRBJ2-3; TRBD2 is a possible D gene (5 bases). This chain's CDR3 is CASSLNRRGPRGDTQYF. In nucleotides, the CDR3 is TGTGCCAGCAGCTTAAATAGGCGCGGGCCCCGGGGAGATACGCAGTATTTT.